This T cell receptor (beta chain) stems from a study of blood T cells in healthy people across ages. Per the germline V gene, CDR1 is MNHEY and CDR2 is SVGAGI. The V and J ends lost 6 bases and 1 base, in that order; junction bases with no gene match: 4. This CDR3 is 14 amino acids long. Healthy individuals of Caucasian origin from Russia, aged roughly 6 to 100, served as donors. Study-level results: Significant beta diversity loss was already apparent by age around 36, declining roughly linearly. There were more naive CD4+ cells and higher diversity in long-lived donors than in aged donors.

Then a second PCR, running roughly 7 to 11 cycles, was carried out with a sample-barcoded 5' primer and a J-beta primer mix. A template-switch adaptor with 12 random nucleotides tagged each cDNA molecule. TCRdb analysed the 5' RACE reads with MiXCR anew, one entry per CDR3 protein. Altogether about 800,000 distinct CDR3 sequences are present, around 25% being singletons, with the ten largest covering more than 3%. A few counts support this clonotype. Its antigen is unidentified. These sequences were also reported in another study, on T cells of mothers and their children.

This clonotype originated in a boy aged 5-17 years in good health. The chain links TRBV6-5 to TRBJ2-3, with TRBD2 matching over 7 bases. The sample taken for sequencing was blood. In nucleotides, the CDR3 is TGTGCCAGCAGCCACAGCGGGGGCACAGATACGCAGTATTTT. This gives the protein CASSHSGGTDTQYF.